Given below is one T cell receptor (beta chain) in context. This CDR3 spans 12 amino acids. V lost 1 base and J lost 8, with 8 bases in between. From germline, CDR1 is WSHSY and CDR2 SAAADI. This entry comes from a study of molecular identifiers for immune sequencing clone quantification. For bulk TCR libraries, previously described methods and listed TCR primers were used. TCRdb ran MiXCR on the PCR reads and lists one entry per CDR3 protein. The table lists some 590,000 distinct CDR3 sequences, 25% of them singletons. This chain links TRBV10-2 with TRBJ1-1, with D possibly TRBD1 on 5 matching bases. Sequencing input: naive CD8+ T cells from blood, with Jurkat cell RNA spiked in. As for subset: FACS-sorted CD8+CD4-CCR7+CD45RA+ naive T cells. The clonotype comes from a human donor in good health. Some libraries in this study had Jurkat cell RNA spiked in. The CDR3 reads CASSEWGREAFF. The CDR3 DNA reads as TGCGCCAGCAGTGAGTGGGGACGAGAAGCTTTCTTT.